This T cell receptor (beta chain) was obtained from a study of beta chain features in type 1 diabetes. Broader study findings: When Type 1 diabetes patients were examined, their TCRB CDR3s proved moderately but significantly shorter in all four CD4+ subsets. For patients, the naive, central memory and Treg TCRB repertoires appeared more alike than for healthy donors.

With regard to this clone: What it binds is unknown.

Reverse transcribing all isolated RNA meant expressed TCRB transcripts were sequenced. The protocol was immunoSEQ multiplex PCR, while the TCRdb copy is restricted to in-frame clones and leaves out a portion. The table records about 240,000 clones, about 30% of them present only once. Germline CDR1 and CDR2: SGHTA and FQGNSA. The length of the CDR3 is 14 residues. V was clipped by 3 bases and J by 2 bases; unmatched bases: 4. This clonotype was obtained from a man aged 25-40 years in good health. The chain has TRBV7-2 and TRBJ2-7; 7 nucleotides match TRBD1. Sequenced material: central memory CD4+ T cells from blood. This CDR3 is CASSFTGAAYEQYF. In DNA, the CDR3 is TGTGCCAGCAGCTTCACAGGGGCCGCCTACGAGCAGTACTTC.